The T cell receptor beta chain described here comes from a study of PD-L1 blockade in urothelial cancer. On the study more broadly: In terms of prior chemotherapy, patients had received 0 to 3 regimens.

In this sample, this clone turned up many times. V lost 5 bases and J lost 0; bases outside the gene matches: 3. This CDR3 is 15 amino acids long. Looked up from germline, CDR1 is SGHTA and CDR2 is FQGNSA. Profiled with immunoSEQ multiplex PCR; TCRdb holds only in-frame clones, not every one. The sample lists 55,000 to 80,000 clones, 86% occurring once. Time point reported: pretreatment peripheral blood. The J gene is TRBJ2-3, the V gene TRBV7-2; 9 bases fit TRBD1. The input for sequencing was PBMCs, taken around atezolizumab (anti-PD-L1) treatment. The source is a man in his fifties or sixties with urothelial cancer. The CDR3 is CASSGGQGSTDTQYF. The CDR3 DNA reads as TGTGCCAGCAGCGGGGGACAGGGAAGCACAGATACGCAGTATTTT. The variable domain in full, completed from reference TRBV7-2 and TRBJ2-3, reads GAGVSQSPSNKVTEKGKDVELRCDPISGHTALYWYRQSLGQGLEFLIYFQGNSAPDKSGLPSDRFSAERTGGSVSTLTIQRTQQEDSAVYLCASSGGQGSTDTQYFGPGTRLTVL.